Each of the 14 T cell receptor beta chains below was sequenced from the same sample in a study of early T cells in non-severe SARS-CoV-2 infection. TCRdb re-called the 5' RACE reads with MiXCR, one entry per CDR3 protein. The repertoire holds 87,000 or so distinct CDR3 sequences, 14% seen once, with under 7.5% in the top ten. Sequencing input: whole blood. These receptors came from an adult who was a healthcare worker with PCR-confirmed SARS-CoV-2 infection or an uninfected control (not recorded which).

This clonotype was recorded a few times. This sequence joins TRBV18 and TRBJ1-1; no reliable D call. CDR1 and CDR2 from the germline V gene are KGHSH and LQKENI. V lost 4 bases to trimming and J lost 1 base, with 10 bases between them. The CDR3 has 14 amino acids. Here the CDR3 DNA reads TGTGCCAGCTCACTGACGGAACAGAACACTGAAGCTTTCTTT. It codes for CASSLTEQNTEAFF.

This clonotype was observed a few times. This sequence joins TRBV28 and TRBJ1-3, with D perhaps matching TRBD1 (6 bases). The germline V gene encodes CDR1 MDHEN and CDR2 SYDVKM. V lost 11 bases, J lost 2 bases, and 13 bases lay in between. The CDR3 runs 13 residues. This CDR3 is CACEQGTGNTIYF. The CDR3 DNA is TGTGCCTGCGAACAGGGAACTGGAAACACCATATATTTT.

The rearrangement joins TRBV6-2 or TRBV6-3 to TRBJ1-1; D possibly corresponds to TRBD1 (6 bases). CDR1 is MNHEY, CDR2 SVGEGT, per germline. V was clipped by 4 bases and J by 4 bases, with 13 bases between them. CDR3 size: 14 residues. This CDR3 is CASSSGGGGTEAFF. CDR3 DNA sequence: TGTGCCAGCAGTTCTGGGGGCGGGGGCACTGAAGCTTTCTTT.

There are many counts of this clonotype. This sequence joins TRBV7-2 and TRBJ2-5; D gene unclear. This CDR3 has 13 residues. Germline assignment: CDR1 SGHTA and CDR2 FQGNSA. Trimming removed 3 bases from V and 1 base from J, with 6 bases in between. CDR3 amino acids: CASSFTLQETQYF. As DNA, the CDR3 is TGTGCCAGCAGCTTTACACTCCAAGAGACCCAGTACTTC. Based on the CDR3 plus reference TRBV7-2 and TRBJ2-5, the full variable domain is GAGVSQSPSNKVTEKGKDVELRCDPISGHTALYWYRQSLGQGLEFLIYFQGNSAPDKSGLPSDRFSAERTGGSVSTLTIQRTQQEDSAVYLCASSFTLQETQYFGPGTRLLVL.

Only a few counts were recorded for this clonotype. CDR3 protein: CSPLRSGNTEAFF. In DNA form, the CDR3 reads TGCAGTCCTTTACGCTCAGGGAACACTGAAGCTTTCTTT. The chain links TRBV20-1 to TRBJ1-1; D is unresolved. The CDR3 length is 13 residues. The V end lost 8 bases, the J end lost 1 base, and 14 bases lay between the germline ends. The germline CDR1 and CDR2 sequences are DFQATT and SNEGSKA (reference sequence).

The chain uses TRBV5-1 and TRBJ2-3; D unresolved. Germline CDR1 is SGHRS and CDR2 is YFSETQ. V dropped 1 base and J dropped 3 bases, with 9 bases sitting between them. This CDR3 region has 14 residues. In DNA, the CDR3 is TGCGCCAGCAGCTTGCAGTTAGGGACAGATACGCAGTATTTT. This sequence encodes CASSLQLGTDTQYF.

This rearrangement joins TRBV11-2 to TRBJ2-7, with 10 nucleotides matching TRBD2. Germline CDR1 SGHAT, CDR2 FQNNGV. The CDR3 sequence is 15 residues long. Trimming cost V 5 bases and J 4 bases; bases outside gene matches: 8. The CDR3 loop reads CASSQTGTSAYEQYF. The CDR3 DNA reads as TGTGCCAGCAGCCAAACCGGGACTAGCGCGTACGAGCAGTACTTC.

Many counts were recorded for this clonotype. V is TRBV19 and J is TRBJ1-2, with D maybe TRBD1 (5 bases). The CDR3 totals 13 residues. Germline CDR1 LNHDA, CDR2 SQIVND (reference sequence). Trimming pared 3 bases from V and 2 bases from J, leaving 7 bases between. CDR3 residues: CASSIRDNYGYTF. The CDR3 DNA follows: TGTGCCAGTAGTATCCGGGACAACTATGGCTACACCTTC.

This clonotype was observed a handful of times. The rearrangement joins TRBV19 to TRBJ2-1; the match to TRBD2 covers 12 bases. Looked up from germline, CDR1 is LNHDA and CDR2 is SQIVND (reference sequence). CDR3 length: 14 residues. J lost 7 bases, V lost 6 bases, and 4 bases had no gene match. CDR3 region: CASSLAGGRNEQFF. DNA for the CDR3: TGTGCCAGTAGCCTAGCGGGGGGGCGTAATGAGCAGTTCTTC.

This clonotype turned up a few times. The V call is TRBV3-1, the J call TRBJ1-1; no clear D gene. Trimming shortened V by 4 bases and J by 7 bases, and 16 bases separated the two germline ends. The germline V gene encodes CDR1 LGHDT and CDR2 YNNKEL (reference sequence). The CDR3 has 14 amino acids. CDR3 sequence (DNA): TGTGCCAGCAGCCCGGGAAGGGTTAGCGTTGAAGCTTTCTTT. Its protein product is CASSPGRVSVEAFF.

At least ten counts were recorded for this clonotype. J is TRBJ1-4 and V is TRBV18; TRBD1 matches at 7 bases. J was trimmed by 0 bases and V by 3 bases; bases with no gene match: 4. This CDR3 is 16 amino acids long. The germline V gene has CDR1 KGHSH and CDR2 LQKENI. The CDR3 is CASSPLTGSTNEKLFF. CDR3 in DNA: TGTGCCAGCTCACCCTTGACAGGGTCAACTAATGAAAAACTGTTTTTT.

This clonotype was observed a few times. This rearrangement joins TRBV7-9 to TRBJ1-1; TRBD1 might be the D (6 bases). The CDR3 totals 15 residues. CDR1 and CDR2 from the germline V gene are SEHNR and FQNEAQ (reference sequence). Trimming shortened V by 5 bases and J by 1 base, and 14 bases separated the two germline ends. The CDR3 reads CASSPNQQGNTEAFF. The CDR3 nucleotides read TGTGCCAGCAGCCCGAACCAACAGGGGAACACTGAAGCTTTCTTT.

The chain couples TRBV15 to TRBJ1-2, with no clear D. In germline, CDR1 is LNHNV, CDR2 YYDKDF (reference sequence). CDR3 length equals 13 residues. Trimming took 6 bases from V and 3 from J, leaving 11 bases between them. The CDR3 DNA is TGTGCCACCAGACCCCAAGGAGACTATGGCTACACCTTC. Translation: CATRPQGDYGYTF.

The chain has TRBV9 and TRBJ2-1; 10 bases match TRBD2. Germline V gene sequence: CDR1 SGDLS, CDR2 YYNGEE. CDR3 length equals 17 residues. V trimming: 0 bases; J trimming: 5 bases; junction bases outside the gene matches: 8. CDR3 bases: TGTGCCAGCAGCGTAGAGGCAGCGGGGGGGCCCCACAATGAGCAGTTCTTC. This translates into CASSVEAAGGPHNEQFF.